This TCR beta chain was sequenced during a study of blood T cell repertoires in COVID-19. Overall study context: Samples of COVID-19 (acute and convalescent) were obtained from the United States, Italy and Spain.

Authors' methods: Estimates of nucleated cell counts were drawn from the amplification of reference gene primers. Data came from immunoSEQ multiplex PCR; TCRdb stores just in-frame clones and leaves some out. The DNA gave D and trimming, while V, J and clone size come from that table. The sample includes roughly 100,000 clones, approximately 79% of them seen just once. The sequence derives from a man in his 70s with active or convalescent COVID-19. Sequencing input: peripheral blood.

The CDR3 sequence is CASSQDPTGRNYGYTF. The DNA for the CDR3 is TGTGCCAGCAGCCAAGATCCGACAGGGAGGAACTATGGCTACACCTTC. The genes are TRBV3-1 (or the pseudogene TRBV3-2) and TRBJ1-2; 7 nucleotides line up with TRBD1. Trimming removed 0 bases from V and 2 bases from J; junction bases left unmatched: 6. Looked up from germline, CDR1 is LGHDT and CDR2 is YNNKEL (reference sequence). The CDR3 covers 16 residues.